This is a list of T cell receptor beta chains from one sample in a study of cytomegalovirus exposure and HLA in healthy donors. The protocol was immunoSEQ multiplex PCR, while the TCRdb copy is restricted to in-frame clones and leaves out a portion. The table records 200,000 or so clones, less than 90% of them present only once. Sequencing was done on a sample of PBMCs. The receptor source for this set is a girl less than two years old in good health and CMV-seronegative. The CDR3 runs from the conserved cysteine through the conserved F or W. The order of the fields is V gene, clone size, J gene, D gene, CDR3 DNA, CDR3 protein. The D gene is left open where the match is weak. Clone size is not always given. Where it is, it says once, few, many or a class for expanded clones.

>TRBV5-1|.|TRBJ2-7|.
TGCGCCAGCAGCTTGGGCGGGTTTGGGAGCTCCTACGAGCAGTACTTC
CASSLGGFGSSYEQYF
>TRBV11-3|.|TRBJ1-1|TRBD1
TGTGCCAGCAGCCTAGGGGGCAACACTGAAGCTTTCTTT
CASSLGGNTEAFF
>TRBV5-4|.|TRBJ2-1|TRBD2
TGTGCCAGCAGCTCCGGACTAGCGGGGATAGATGAGCAGTTCTTC
CASSSGLAGIDEQFF
>TRBV4-1|.|TRBJ2-2|.
TGCGCCAGCAGCCAAGTTAAGAACACCGGGGAGCTGTTTTTT
CASSQVKNTGELFF
>TRBV4-2|.|TRBJ1-5|TRBD1
TGTGCCAGCAGCCAGGGACAGGGTTGTCAGCCCCAGCATTTT
CASSQGQGCQPQHF
>TRBV4-3|.|TRBJ2-1|TRBD2
TGCGCCAGCAGCCAAGAAGGGAGTCTAGCGGGAGCTTCCAATGAGCAGTTCTTC
CASSQEGSLAGASNEQFF
>TRBV6-6|.|TRBJ1-3|.
TGTGCCAGCAGCCCTCAGTCAGTTGGAAACACCATATATTTT
CASSPQSVGNTIYF
>TRBV19|.|TRBJ2-1|.
TGTGCCAGTAGTATGGTACGGAGCTCCTACAATGAGCAGTTCTTC
CASSMVRSSYNEQFF
>TRBV19|.|TRBJ2-7|.
TGTGCCAGTAGTAGGGACACTACCCTCTACGAGCAGTACTTC
CASSRDTTLYEQYF
>TRBV5-1|.|TRBJ1-2|TRBD1
TGCGCCAGCAGCTCCTCCACAGGGGGCTATGGCTACACCTTC
CASSSSTGGYGYTF
>TRBV6-1|.|TRBJ2-3|TRBD2
TGTGCCAGCACCCTAGCGGCCACAGATACGCAGTATTTT
CASTLAATDTQYF
>TRBV18|.|TRBJ1-2|.
TGTGCCAGCTCACCCCCGAGCGTCTATGGCTACACCTTC
CASSPPSVYGYTF
>TRBV7-9|.|TRBJ2-5|.
TGTGCCAGCAGCTCCCGAACTGCAGAGACCCAGTACTTC
CASSSRTAETQYF
>TRBV9|.|TRBJ2-7|.
TGTGCCAGCAGCGTAGAGAGCGCCGCCTACGAGCAGTACTTC
CASSVESAAYEQYF
>TRBV4-1|.|TRBJ2-7|TRBD2
TGCGCCAGCAGCCAGGGTTTAGCGGGGAACGAGCAGTACTTC
CASSQGLAGNEQYF
>TRBV5-4|.|TRBJ2-1|.
TGTGCCAGCAGCAAAGAGAGTGAGCAGTTCTTC
CASSKESEQFF
>TRBV5-1|.|TRBJ2-3|TRBD2
TGCGCCAGCAGCTTTGGGGGTTCTAGCGGGAGCACAGATACGCAGTATTTT
CASSFGGSSGSTDTQYF
>TRBV7-2|.|TRBJ2-3|.
TGTGCCAGCAGCTTAGCGCGATTCGGGTTTCGGGCGGGCAATACGCAGTATTTT
CASSLARFGFRAGNTQYF
>TRBV5-1|.|TRBJ2-2|.
TGCGCCAGCAGCTTGGGGCAGGGGGGATACACCGGGGAGCTGTTTTTT
CASSLGQGGYTGELFF
>TRBV6-5|.|TRBJ2-7|TRBD1
TGTGCCAGCATCTCCTCCGGGACAGGACCCTACGAGCAGTACTTC
CASISSGTGPYEQYF
>TRBV5-1|.|TRBJ1-1|TRBD1
TGCGCCAGCTCTTCCGGGACAGGGGCACCTAACACTGAAGCTTTCTTT
CASSSGTGAPNTEAFF
>TRBV29-1|.|TRBJ2-5|TRBD2
TGCAGCGTTGAAGAGGGACTAGCGGGGGGGCAAGAGACCCAGTACTTC
CSVEEGLAGGQETQYF
>TRBV5-1|once|TRBJ2-1|TRBD2
TGCGCCAGCAGCTGGGGGCTAGCGGGGGGTTCCTACAATGAGCAGTTCTTC
CASSWGLAGGSYNEQFF
>TRBV2|.|TRBJ1-5|TRBD1
TGTGCCAGCAGTATAGGACAGGGGCTAAATAGCAATCAGCCCCAGCATTTT
CASSIGQGLNSNQPQHF
>TRBV9|once|TRBJ2-5|TRBD2
TGTGCCAGCGGGGGACTAGCGGGTGAGACCCAGTACTTC
CASGGLAGETQYF
>TRBV10-3|.|TRBJ1-4|.
TGTGCCATCAGTTCGTCCGAAAAACTGTTTTTT
CAISSSEKLFF
>TRBV4-3|.|TRBJ1-6|.
TGCGCCAGCAGCCAAGCCCCGGATGGCAGGGCTAGTTCACCCCTCCACTTT
CASSQAPDGRASSPLHF
>TRBV7-2|.|TRBJ2-7|TRBD2
TGTGCCAGCAGCTTCCAGCGGGGGTATTACGAGCAGTACTTC
CASSFQRGYYEQYF
>TRBV9|.|TRBJ2-3|.
TGTGCCAGCAGCGTAGGGCTAGCGAGAATCACAGATACGCAGTATTTT
CASSVGLARITDTQYF
>TRBV6-5|.|TRBJ1-2|TRBD1
TGTGCCAGCAGTAAACGACAGGGGGAGAGGGATGGCTACACCTTC
CASSKRQGERDGYTF
>TRBV19|.|TRBJ1-2|TRBD1
TGTGCCAGTATACCGGGACAGGGACATGGCTACACCTTC
CASIPGQGHGYTF
>TRBV10-1|few|TRBJ1-2|.
TGCGCCAGCAGTGACCCGGGGGGGCGGGGGAACACCTTC
CASSDPGGRGNTF
>TRBV30|.|TRBJ2-1|TRBD2
TGTGCCTGGAGCTCGCGGCTAGCGGGAGGGTATGAGCAGTTCTTC
CAWSSRLAGGYEQFF
>TRBV19|.|TRBJ2-5|TRBD2
TGTGCCAGTAGTATAGACCCCCCCTCATTGGGAGGGGATCAAGAGACCCAGTACTTC
CASSIDPPSLGGDQETQYF
>TRBV7-2|.|TRBJ2-5|.
TGTGCCAGCAGCTTAGAAGAGCGGGAGACCCAGTACTTC
CASSLEERETQYF
>TRBV10-2|.|TRBJ2-7|TRBD2
TGCGCCAGCAGAGGACTAGCGGGGGGCACCTACGAGCAGTACTTC
CASRGLAGGTYEQYF
>TRBV7-8|few|TRBJ1-1|.
TGTGCCAGCTGCGCTATGAACACTGAAGCTTTCTTT
CASCAMNTEAFF
>TRBV7-9|.|TRBJ1-6|.
TGTGCCAGCAGTCTGACAGGAAATAATTCACCCCTCCACTTT
CASSLTGNNSPLHF
>TRBV7-3|.|TRBJ2-1|TRBD2
TGTGCCAGCAGCTTATTAGCGGGGGGGTACAATGAGCAGTTCTTC
CASSLLAGGYNEQFF
>TRBV10-1|.|TRBJ1-6|.
TGCGCCAGCCCCGCTGCCCCCCCCTCCCGGGCCCTCCACTTT
CASPAAPPSRALHF
>TRBV14|.|TRBJ1-6|.
TGTGCCAGCAGCCACGGGGGGAATTCACCCCTCCACTTT
CASSHGGNSPLHF
>TRBV6-5|once|TRBJ1-1|TRBD1
TGTGCCAGCAGTTATACTCTTCCCGACAGGGGGCCGGAAGCTTTCTTT
CASSYTLPDRGPEAFF
>TRBV6-1|.|TRBJ2-5|TRBD2
TGTGCCAGCAGTCTACGACTAGCGCGCCAAGAGACCCAGTACTTC
CASSLRLARQETQYF
>TRBV11-2|.|TRBJ2-7|.
TGTGCCAGCAGCTTAGTACGACAGGACGAGCAGTACTTC
CASSLVRQDEQYF
>TRBV7-2|.|TRBJ2-3|TRBD2
TGTGCCAGCAGCCGTCTAGCGGGGAGCACAGATACGCAGTATTTT
CASSRLAGSTDTQYF
>TRBV2|.|TRBJ2-3|TRBD2
TGTGCCAGCAGTCCGACTAGCGGGGGAGATACGCAGTATTTT
CASSPTSGGDTQYF
>TRBV11-3|.|TRBJ1-3|.
TGTGCCAGCAGCTTACGCCGGAGGATCATCTCTGGAAACACCATATATTTT
CASSLRRRIISGNTIYF
>TRBV7-8|.|TRBJ2-1|TRBD2
TGTGCCAGCAGCTTACCCCTAATCGGAGCGGGAGTCGGCAATGAGCAGTTCTTC
CASSLPLIGAGVGNEQFF
>TRBV25-1|few|TRBJ2-7|TRBD2
TGTGCCAGCAGTGATAGCGGGGGCTCCTACGAGCAGTACTTC
CASSDSGGSYEQYF
>TRBV6-5|.|TRBJ1-2|.
TGTGCCAGCAGTTACTCCGACAGGTACTATGGCTACACCTTC
CASSYSDRYYGYTF
>TRBV7-9|.|TRBJ2-3|TRBD2
TGTGCCAGCAGCTTAATTACCCTAGCGGGGGGGATTCGCACAGATACGCAGTATTTT
CASSLITLAGGIRTDTQYF
>TRBV6-1|few|TRBJ2-7|TRBD1
TGTGCCAGCAGTACGCGGACAGGGGGATCCTACGAGCAGTACTTC
CASSTRTGGSYEQYF
>TRBV5-5|.|TRBJ2-4|.
TGTGCCAGCAGCTTCCCACCCAGGCTCGCCAAAAACATTCAGTACTTC
CASSFPPRLAKNIQYF
>TRBV6-1|.|TRBJ2-1|.
TGTGCCAGCAGACAGGGTGATGAGCAGTTCTTC
CASRQGDEQFF
>TRBV29-1|.|TRBJ2-7|.
TGCAGCGTCGAAACCCCAGGGTTGTCCTACGAGCAGTACTTC
CSVETPGLSYEQYF